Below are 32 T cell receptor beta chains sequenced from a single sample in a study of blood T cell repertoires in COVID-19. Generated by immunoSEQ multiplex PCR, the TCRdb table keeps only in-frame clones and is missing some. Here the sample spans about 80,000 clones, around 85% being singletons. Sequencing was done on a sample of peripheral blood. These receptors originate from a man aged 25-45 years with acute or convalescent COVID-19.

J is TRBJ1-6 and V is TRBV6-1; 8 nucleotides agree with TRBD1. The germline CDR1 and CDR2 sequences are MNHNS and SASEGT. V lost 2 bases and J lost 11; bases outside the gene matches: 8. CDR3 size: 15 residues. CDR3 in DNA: TGTGCCAGCAGTGAACCCCCGGACAGGGTGACACCCCTCCACTTT. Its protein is CASSEPPDRVTPLHF.

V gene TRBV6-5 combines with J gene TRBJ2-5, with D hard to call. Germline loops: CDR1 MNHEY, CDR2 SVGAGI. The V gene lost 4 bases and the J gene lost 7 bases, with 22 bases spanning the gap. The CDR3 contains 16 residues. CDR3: CASSFLPTALAGTQYF. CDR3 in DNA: TGTGCCAGCAGTTTCCTCCCAACAGCCCTGGCCGGGACCCAGTACTTC.

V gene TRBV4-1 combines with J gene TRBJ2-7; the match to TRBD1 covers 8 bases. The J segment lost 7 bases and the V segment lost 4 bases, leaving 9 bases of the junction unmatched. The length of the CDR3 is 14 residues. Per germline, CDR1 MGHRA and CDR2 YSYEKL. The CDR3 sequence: CASSRPGQVLEQYF. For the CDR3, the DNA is TGCGCCAGCAGCCGACCGGGACAGGTGTTGGAGCAGTACTTC.

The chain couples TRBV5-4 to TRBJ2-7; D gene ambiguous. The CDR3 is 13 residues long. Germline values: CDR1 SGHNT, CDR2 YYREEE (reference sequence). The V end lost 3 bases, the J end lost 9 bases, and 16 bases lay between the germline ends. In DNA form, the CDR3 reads TGTGCCAGCAGCTACCCCACTTTGAACGCGCAGTACTTC. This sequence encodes CASSYPTLNAQYF.

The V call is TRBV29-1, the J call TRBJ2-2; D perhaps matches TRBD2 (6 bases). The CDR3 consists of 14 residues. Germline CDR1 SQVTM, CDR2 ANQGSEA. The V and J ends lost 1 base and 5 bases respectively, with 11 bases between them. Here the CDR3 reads CSVEGGTRTGELFF. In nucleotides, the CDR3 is TGCAGCGTTGAAGGCGGGACTCGGACCGGGGAGCTGTTTTTT.

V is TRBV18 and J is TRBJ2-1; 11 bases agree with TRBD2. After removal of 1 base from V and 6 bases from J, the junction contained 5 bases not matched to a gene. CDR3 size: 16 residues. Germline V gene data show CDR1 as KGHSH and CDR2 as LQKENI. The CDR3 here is CASSPQLAGERNEQFF. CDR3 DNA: TGTGCCAGCTCACCACAACTAGCGGGAGAACGCAATGAGCAGTTCTTC.

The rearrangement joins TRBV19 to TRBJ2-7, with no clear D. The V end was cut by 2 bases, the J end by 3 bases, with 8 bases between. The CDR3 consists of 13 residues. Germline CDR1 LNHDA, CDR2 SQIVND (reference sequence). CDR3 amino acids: CASSITPGYEQYF. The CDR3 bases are TGTGCCAGTAGTATAACCCCGGGCTACGAGCAGTACTTC.

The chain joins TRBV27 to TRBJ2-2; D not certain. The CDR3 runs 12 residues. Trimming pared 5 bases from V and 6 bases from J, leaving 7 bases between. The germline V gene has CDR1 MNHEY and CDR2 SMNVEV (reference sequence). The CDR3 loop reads CASSPLAGELFF. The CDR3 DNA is TGTGCCAGCAGTCCCCTAGCCGGGGAGCTGTTTTTT.

The CDR3: CASSQADSQTYEQYF. In nucleotides, the CDR3 is TGTGCCAGCAGCCAGGCGGATAGCCAAACTTACGAGCAGTACTTC. This chain connects TRBV14 to TRBJ2-7; D remains ambiguous. Germline CDR1 is SGHDN and CDR2 is FVKESK. V lost 3 bases to trimming and J lost 4 bases, with 16 bases between them. This CDR3 contains 15 residues.

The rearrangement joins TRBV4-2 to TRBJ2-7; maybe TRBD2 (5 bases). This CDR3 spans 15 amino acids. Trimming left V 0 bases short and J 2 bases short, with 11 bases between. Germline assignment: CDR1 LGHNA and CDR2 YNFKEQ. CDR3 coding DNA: TGTGCCAGCAGCCAAGAATGGCGGGCTACCTACGAGCAGTACTTC. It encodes CASSQEWRATYEQYF.

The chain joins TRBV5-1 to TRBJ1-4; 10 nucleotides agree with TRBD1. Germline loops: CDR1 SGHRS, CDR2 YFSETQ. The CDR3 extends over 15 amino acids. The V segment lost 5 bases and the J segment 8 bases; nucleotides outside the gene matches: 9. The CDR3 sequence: CASSLTGGDGEKLFF. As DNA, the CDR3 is TGCGCCAGCAGTTTGACAGGGGGCGATGGCGAAAAACTGTTTTTT. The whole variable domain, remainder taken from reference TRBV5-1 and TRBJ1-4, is KAGVTQTPRYLIKTRGQQVTLSCSPISGHRSVSWYQQTPGQGLQFLFEYFSETQRNKGNFPGRFSGRQFSNSRSEMNVSTLELGDSALYLCASSLTGGDGEKLFFGSGTQLSVL.

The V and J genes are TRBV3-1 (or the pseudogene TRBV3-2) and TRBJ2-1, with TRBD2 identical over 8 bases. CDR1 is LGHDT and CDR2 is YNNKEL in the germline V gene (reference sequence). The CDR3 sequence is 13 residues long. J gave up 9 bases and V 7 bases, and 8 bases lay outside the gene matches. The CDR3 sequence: CASTGTRVGEQFF. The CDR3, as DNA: TGTGCCAGCACCGGGACTAGGGTCGGTGAGCAGTTCTTC.

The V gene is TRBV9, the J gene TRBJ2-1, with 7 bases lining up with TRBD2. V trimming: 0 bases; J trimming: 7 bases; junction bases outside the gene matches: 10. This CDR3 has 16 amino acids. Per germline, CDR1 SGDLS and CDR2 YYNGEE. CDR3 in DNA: TGTGCCAGCAGCGTAGCCGGGGCGGGAGTATCGAATGAGCAGTTCTTC. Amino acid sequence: CASSVAGAGVSNEQFF.

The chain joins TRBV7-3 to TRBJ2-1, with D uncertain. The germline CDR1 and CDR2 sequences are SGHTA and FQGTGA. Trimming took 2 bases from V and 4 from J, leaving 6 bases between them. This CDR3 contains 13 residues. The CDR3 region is CASSLDGYNEQFF. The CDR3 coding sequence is TGTGCCAGCAGCTTAGACGGGTACAATGAGCAGTTCTTC.

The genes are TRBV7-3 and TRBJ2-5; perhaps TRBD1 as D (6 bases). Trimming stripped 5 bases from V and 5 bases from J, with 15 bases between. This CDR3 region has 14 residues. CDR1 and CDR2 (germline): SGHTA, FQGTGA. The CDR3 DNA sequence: TGTGCCAGCAGCCTCAGCGGAAGGGGGGAGACCCAGTACTTC. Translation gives CASSLSGRGETQYF.

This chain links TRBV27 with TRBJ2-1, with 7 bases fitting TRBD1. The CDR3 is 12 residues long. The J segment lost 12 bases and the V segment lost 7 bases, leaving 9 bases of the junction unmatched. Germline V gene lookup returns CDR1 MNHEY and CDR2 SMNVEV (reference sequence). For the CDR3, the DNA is TGTGCCAGCACAGGGGAGAGGGGGCGGCAGTTCTTC. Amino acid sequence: CASTGERGRQFF.

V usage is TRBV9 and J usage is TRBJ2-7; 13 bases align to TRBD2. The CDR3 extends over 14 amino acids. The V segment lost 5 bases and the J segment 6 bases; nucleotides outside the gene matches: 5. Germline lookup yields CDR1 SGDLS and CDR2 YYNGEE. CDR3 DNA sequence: TGTGCCAGCAGTCCGGGACTAGCGGGATTCGAGCAGTACTTC. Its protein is CASSPGLAGFEQYF.

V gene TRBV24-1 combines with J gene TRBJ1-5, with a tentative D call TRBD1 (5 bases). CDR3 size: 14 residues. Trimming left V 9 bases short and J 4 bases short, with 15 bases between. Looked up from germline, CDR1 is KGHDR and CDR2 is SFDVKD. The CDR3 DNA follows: TGTGCCACCCAGGGATCCCACCAAAATCAGCCCCAGCATTTT. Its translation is CATQGSHQNQPQHF.

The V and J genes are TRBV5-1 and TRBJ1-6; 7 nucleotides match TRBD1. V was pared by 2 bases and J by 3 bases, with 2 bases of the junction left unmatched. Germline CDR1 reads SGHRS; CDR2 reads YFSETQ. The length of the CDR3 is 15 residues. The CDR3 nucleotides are TGCGCCAGCAGCTTACAGGGGATCTATAATTCACCCCTCCACTTT. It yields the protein CASSLQGIYNSPLHF.

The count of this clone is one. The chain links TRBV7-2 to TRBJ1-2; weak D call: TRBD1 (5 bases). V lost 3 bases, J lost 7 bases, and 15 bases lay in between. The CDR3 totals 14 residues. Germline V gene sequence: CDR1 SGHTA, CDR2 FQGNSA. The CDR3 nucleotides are TGTGCCAGCAGCTTGGGTGGGGGGTTCCCTGGCTACACCTTC. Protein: CASSLGGGFPGYTF.

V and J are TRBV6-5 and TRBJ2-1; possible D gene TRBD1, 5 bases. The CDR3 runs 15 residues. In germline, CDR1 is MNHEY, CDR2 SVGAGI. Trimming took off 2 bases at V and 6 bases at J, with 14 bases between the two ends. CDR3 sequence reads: CASSYGVGAFNEQFF. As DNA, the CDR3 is TGTGCCAGCAGTTACGGAGTAGGGGCGTTCAATGAGCAGTTCTTC.

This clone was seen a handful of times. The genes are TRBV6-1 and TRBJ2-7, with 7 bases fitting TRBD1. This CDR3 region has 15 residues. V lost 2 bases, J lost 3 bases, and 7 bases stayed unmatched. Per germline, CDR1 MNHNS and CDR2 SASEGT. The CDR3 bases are TGTGCCAGCAGTGAACTCATGACAGGGAACTACGAGCAGTACTTC. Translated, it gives CASSELMTGNYEQYF.

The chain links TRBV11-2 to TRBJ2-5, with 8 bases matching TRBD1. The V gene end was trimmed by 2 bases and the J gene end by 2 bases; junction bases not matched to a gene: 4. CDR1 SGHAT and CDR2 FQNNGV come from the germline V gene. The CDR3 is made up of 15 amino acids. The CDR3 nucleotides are TGTGCCAGCAGCTTAAATACAGGGGGTCAAGAGACCCAGTACTTC. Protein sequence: CASSLNTGGQETQYF.

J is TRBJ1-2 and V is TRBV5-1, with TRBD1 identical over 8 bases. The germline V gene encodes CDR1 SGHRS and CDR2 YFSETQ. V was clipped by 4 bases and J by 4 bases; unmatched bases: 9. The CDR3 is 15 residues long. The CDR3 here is CASSRTGQGPYGYTF. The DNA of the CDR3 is TGCGCCAGCAGCCGAACCGGACAGGGTCCCTATGGCTACACCTTC.

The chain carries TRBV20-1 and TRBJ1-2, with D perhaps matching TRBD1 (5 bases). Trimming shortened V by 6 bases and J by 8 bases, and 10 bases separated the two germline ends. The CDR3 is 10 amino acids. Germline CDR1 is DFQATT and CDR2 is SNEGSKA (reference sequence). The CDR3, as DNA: TGCAGTGCCCCAGGGTTCGGCTACACCTTC. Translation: CSAPGFGYTF.

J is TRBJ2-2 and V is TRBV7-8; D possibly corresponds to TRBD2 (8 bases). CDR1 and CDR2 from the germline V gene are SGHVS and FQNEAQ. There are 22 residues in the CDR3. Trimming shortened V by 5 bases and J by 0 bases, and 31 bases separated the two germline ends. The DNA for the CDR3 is TGTGCCAGCAGCCCCCGCGGGGGGACAGCTAGGGGAAGTAAACCGAACACCGGGGAGCTGTTTTTT. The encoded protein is CASSPRGGTARGSKPNTGELFF.

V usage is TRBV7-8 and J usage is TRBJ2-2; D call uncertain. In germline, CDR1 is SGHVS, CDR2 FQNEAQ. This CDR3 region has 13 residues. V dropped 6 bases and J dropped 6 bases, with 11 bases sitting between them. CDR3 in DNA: TGTGCCAGCAGTTCTAGTTACTCCGGGGAGCTGTTTTTT. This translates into CASSSSYSGELFF.

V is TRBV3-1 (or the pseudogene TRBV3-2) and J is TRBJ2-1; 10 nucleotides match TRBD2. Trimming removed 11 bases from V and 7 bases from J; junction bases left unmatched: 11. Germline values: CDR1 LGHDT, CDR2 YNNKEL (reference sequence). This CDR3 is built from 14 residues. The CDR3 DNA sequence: TGTGCCCGAACTAGCGGGATCTCTCCAAATGAGCAGTTCTTC. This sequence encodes CARTSGISPNEQFF.

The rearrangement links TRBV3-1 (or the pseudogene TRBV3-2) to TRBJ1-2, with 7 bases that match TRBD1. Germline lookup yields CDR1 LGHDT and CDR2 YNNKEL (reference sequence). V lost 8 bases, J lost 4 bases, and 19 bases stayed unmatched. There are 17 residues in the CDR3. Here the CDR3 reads CASYFSGTAGFFYGYTF. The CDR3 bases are TGTGCCAGCTACTTTTCCGGGACAGCTGGGTTCTTCTATGGCTACACCTTC.

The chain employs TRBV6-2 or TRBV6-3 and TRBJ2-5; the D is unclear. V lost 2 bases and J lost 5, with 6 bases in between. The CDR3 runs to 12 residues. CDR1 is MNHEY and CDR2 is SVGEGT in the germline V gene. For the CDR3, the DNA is TGTGCCAGCAGTTACAGCTGGGAGACCCAGTACTTC. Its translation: CASSYSWETQYF.

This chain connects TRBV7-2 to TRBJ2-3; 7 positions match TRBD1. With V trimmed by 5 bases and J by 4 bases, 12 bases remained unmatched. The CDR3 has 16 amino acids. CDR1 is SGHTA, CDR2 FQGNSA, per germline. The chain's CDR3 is CASSPIGTVRADTQYF. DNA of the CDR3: TGTGCCAGCAGCCCAATCGGGACAGTTAGGGCAGATACGCAGTATTTT.

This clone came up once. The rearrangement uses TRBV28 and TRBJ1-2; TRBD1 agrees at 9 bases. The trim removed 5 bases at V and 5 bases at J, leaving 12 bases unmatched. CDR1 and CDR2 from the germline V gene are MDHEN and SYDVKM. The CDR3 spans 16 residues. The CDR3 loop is CASSHPWTGEEYGYTF. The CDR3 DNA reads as TGTGCCAGCAGTCACCCCTGGACAGGGGAGGAATATGGCTACACCTTC.